The entry below describes one T cell receptor (beta chain). The antigen remains undetermined. TCRdb keeps only in-frame clones here, not all; method: immunoSEQ multiplex PCR. The profile shows tens of thousands of clones, over 75% of them singletons. The sample originates from a study of T cell responses to AZD1222 COVID-19 vaccine. Across the whole study: Second doses that came at about 4 or about 12 weeks were put together.

The CDR3 totals 15 residues. Trimming removed 5 bases from V and 4 bases from J; junction bases left unmatched: 9. CDR1 and CDR2 (germline): SEHNR, FQNEAQ (reference sequence). Findings of the study overall: Recipients of AZD1222 seropositive at baseline numbered only 5 to 7. Sampling that yielded the repertoires occurred only after the peak T cell response. Compared with day 0, the breadth and depth of the Spike-specific TCR repertoire rose significantly after two doses of AZD1222.

This sample comprised peripheral blood, obtained on day 0 of AZD1222 vaccination. The TCR originated in an adult in good health. The chain is built from TRBV7-9 and TRBJ1-2; 8 bases are shared with TRBD1. CDR3 region: CASSVDRGGFYGYTF. The DNA of the CDR3 is TGTGCCAGCAGCGTAGACAGGGGAGGGTTCTATGGCTACACCTTC. Variable domain in full (rest from reference TRBV7-9 and TRBJ1-2): DTGVSQNPRHKITKRGQNVTFRCDPISEHNRLYWYRQTLGQGPEFLTYFQNEAQLEKSRLLSDRFSAERPKGSFSTLEIQRTEQGDSAMYLCASSVDRGGFYGYTFGSGTRLTVV.